This paragraph covers one T cell receptor beta chain sequence. The repertoire was sequenced with immunoSEQ multiplex PCR; TCRdb's copy has only in-frame clones and lacks some. The profile covers more than 150,000 clones, with approximately 88% appearing a single time and approximately 12% taken by the ten largest. This CDR3 is built from 13 residues. The data originate from a study of blood T cell repertoires in COVID-19. Study-level background: In each case, the material was cDNA or gDNA derived from T cells, B-cell-depleted T cells, or PBMCs.

Individuals drawn from under 30 US areas were about 18 to 90 years old. Clinical histories supplied by participants themselves formed the basis of cohort assignment. Either two negative PCRs, clearance, or symptom resolution qualified Cohort 3 donors as recovered. The chain combines TRBV21-1 with TRBJ2-7; the table's D gene call, TRBD1, was not cross checked with the DNA. TRBV21-1 counts as a pseudogene. The receptor was isolated from a woman aged 60-70 years who had recovered from COVID-19. Sequencing input: PBMCs or T cells enriched from blood (not recorded which). CDR3 bases: TGTGCCACCTACGTGGGGTCAGGGGACGAGCAGTACTTC. It codes for CATYVGSGDEQYF.